These 17 T cell receptor beta chains share one sample of origin, sequenced in a study of blood T cells in healthy people across ages. Then a second PCR, running roughly 7 to 11 cycles, was carried out with a sample-barcoded 5' primer and a J-beta primer mix. TCRdb reanalysed the 5' RACE reads using MiXCR and keeps one entry per CDR3 protein. Of some 790,000 distinct CDR3 sequences detected, about 28% appear once; the ten largest clones hold around a sixth. The specimen sequenced was blood. The receptors originated from a woman aged 80 or over in good health.

This clonotype was seen a handful of times. The V call is TRBV7-2, the J call TRBJ2-2; D is unresolved. Germline V gives CDR1 SGHTA, CDR2 FQGNSA. The CDR3 is 14 amino acids. The germline V and J ends were trimmed by 5 bases and 0 bases, with 7 bases remaining between them. The chain's CDR3 is CASSTGSNTGELFF. CDR3 bases: TGTGCCAGCAGCACTGGATCGAACACCGGGGAGCTGTTTTTT.

The chain employs TRBV7-2 and TRBJ2-7; D is possibly TRBD2 (6 bases). V gave up 3 bases and J gave up 2 bases, with 11 bases separating them. This CDR3 contains 14 residues. CDR1 is SGHTA, CDR2 FQGNSA, per germline. The DNA for the CDR3 is TGTGCCAGCAGCTTTGGGCGGGGCACCTACGAGCAGTACTTC. Its protein product is CASSFGRGTYEQYF.

There are a few counts of this clonotype. This rearrangement joins TRBV5-6 to TRBJ2-5, with 9 bases that match TRBD1. This CDR3 is built from 15 residues. Germline values: CDR1 SGHDT, CDR2 YYEEEE. The J segment lost 3 bases and the V segment lost 4 bases, leaving 7 bases of the junction unmatched. DNA for the CDR3: TGTGCCAGCAGCGCGAGTCGGACAGGGGAAGAGACCCAGTACTTC. It codes for CASSASRTGEETQYF.

This clonotype was detected only a few times. A much larger clone lies one base from this, so it may be a read error. The gene calls are TRBV6-2 or TRBV6-3 and TRBJ2-7, with TRBD2 matching 9 bases. Trimming took 4 bases from V and 7 from J; bases not matched to a gene: 2. Per the germline V gene, CDR1 is MNHEY and CDR2 is SVGEGT. This CDR3 contains 12 residues. The CDR3 reads CASSWRGGEQYF. For the CDR3, the DNA is TGTGCCAGCAGTTGGCGGGGGGGAGAGCAGTACTTC.

This clonotype has at least ten counts. This sequence joins TRBV12-3 or TRBV12-4 and TRBJ2-3; D is possibly TRBD2 (6 bases). Trimming left V 6 bases short and J 3 bases short, with 10 bases between. This CDR3 comprises 13 residues. The CDR3 protein is CASRAGSTDTQYF. The CDR3 DNA follows: TGTGCCAGCAGGGCCGGGAGTACAGATACGCAGTATTTT.

This clonotype occurred a few times. The V gene is TRBV14, the J gene TRBJ1-1; possible D gene TRBD1, 5 bases. Germline loops: CDR1 SGHDN, CDR2 FVKESK. The CDR3 is 13 amino acids. V dropped 1 base and J dropped 3 bases, with 6 bases sitting between them. The CDR3 DNA reads TGTGCCAGCAGCCAAGCCAGGGACACTGAAGCTTTCTTT. The encoded protein is CASSQARDTEAFF. Using reference TRBV14 and TRBJ1-1 for the parts outside the CDR3, the full variable domain is EAGVTQFPSHSVIEKGQTVTLRCDPISGHDNLYWYRRVMGKEIKFLLHFVKESKQDESGMPNNRFLAERTGGTYSTLKVQPAELEDSGVYFCASSQARDTEAFFGQGTRLTVV.

The chain carries TRBV20-1 and TRBJ2-7; D perhaps matches TRBD2 (6 bases). Per the germline V gene, CDR1 is DFQATT and CDR2 is SNEGSKA (reference sequence). The CDR3 runs to 15 residues. V was pared by 0 bases and J by 2 bases, with 14 bases between. The CDR3 bases are TGCAGTGCTAGAGATGATAGCGGAAATACCTACGAGCAGTACTTC. This translates into CSARDDSGNTYEQYF.

A remark on this clonotype: An end of the junction differs from the germline gene, which may be a read error. V is TRBV12-3 or TRBV12-4 and J is TRBJ1-2; the match to TRBD1 covers 8 bases. The CDR3 covers 15 residues. CDR3 bases: TGTGCCAGTAGTTTGTGGGGGCAGGGGGCTGCCGGCTACACCTTC. This encodes CASSLWGQGAAGYTF.

This sequence joins TRBV10-3 and TRBJ2-1, with 13 bases aligning to TRBD2. The V and J ends lost 4 bases and 7 bases, in that order; junction bases with no gene match: 4. From germline, CDR1 is ENHRY and CDR2 SYGVKD. The CDR3 consists of 15 residues. Written as DNA, the CDR3 is TGTGCCATCAGTGGGTCGACTAGCGGGGGGAATGAGCAGTTCTTC. Its translation: CAISGSTSGGNEQFF.

This clonotype has a count of ten or more. The rearrangement uses TRBV20-1 and TRBJ2-3; D gene unclear. CDR3 length equals 15 residues. V was shortened by 4 bases and J by 6 bases, with 20 bases between the two germline ends. The V gene's germline CDR1 is DFQATT and CDR2 SNEGSKA (reference sequence). In DNA, the CDR3 is TGCAGTGCTAACCACGCAGGCTCCGTCGTGGATACGCAGTATTTT. Translation: CSANHAGSVVDTQYF.

V usage is TRBV7-9 and J usage is TRBJ2-1; 11 bases agree with TRBD2. The CDR3 totals 15 residues. V lost 5 bases and J lost 13; bases outside the gene matches: 13. Germline loops: CDR1 SEHNR, CDR2 FQNEAQ (reference sequence). The CDR3 is CASSLGTSGQETQFF. Here the CDR3 DNA reads TGTGCCAGCAGCCTTGGGACTAGCGGTCAAGAGACCCAGTTCTTC.

This clonotype turned up a few times. This chain uses TRBV20-1 with TRBJ2-1; the D is unclear. Germline values: CDR1 DFQATT, CDR2 SNEGSKA (reference sequence). This CDR3 has 11 residues. V lost 1 base and J 9 bases, leaving 7 bases between the germline ends. The chain's CDR3 is CSARVAFEQFF. The CDR3 DNA sequence: TGCAGTGCTAGAGTGGCCTTTGAGCAGTTCTTC.

Worth noting for this clonotype: A read error may be the cause here, since a much bigger clone is one base away. The gene calls are TRBV20-1 and TRBJ2-1, with D possibly matching TRBD1 (5 bases). The closer fit of TRBJ2-7 to the DNA end suggests the J call may be wrong. Germline loops: CDR1 DFQATT, CDR2 SNEGSKA (reference sequence). The CDR3 loop spans 13 amino acids. The CDR3 coding sequence is TGCAGTGCTATCCAGGGCTCCTACAATGAGCAGTACTTC. Protein: CSAIQGSYNEQYF.

In its sample, this clonotype was seen a few times. The chain uses TRBV5-1 and TRBJ1-5; the D gene is possibly TRBD1 (6 bases). Germline loops: CDR1 SGHRS, CDR2 YFSETQ. This CDR3 has 15 amino acids. V was shortened by 4 bases and J by 7 bases, with 18 bases between the two germline ends. The DNA for the CDR3 is TGCGCCAGCAGCGAGAGTAGGCCAGGGGAACAGCCCCAGCATTTT. Amino acid sequence: CASSESRPGEQPQHF.

The genes are TRBV4-3 and TRBJ2-3, with D perhaps matching TRBD1 or TRBD2 (5 bases each). The germline V gene has CDR1 LGHNA and CDR2 YSLEER. The CDR3 is made up of 13 amino acids. V shed 4 bases and J shed 6 bases, with 11 bases lying between them. The CDR3: CASSPEGSDTQYF. In DNA form, the CDR3 reads TGCGCCAGCAGCCCCGAGGGGTCCGATACGCAGTATTTT.

The sample holds many counts of this clonotype. This could be a read error, since a much larger clone is one nucleotide away. The DNA of the CDR3 is TGTGCCAGCAGCTGGGACGTCGCCCGCTATGGCTACACCTTC. Its protein is CASSWDVARYGYTF. The chain joins TRBV7-2 to TRBJ1-2; perhaps TRBD1 as D (5 bases). Germline V gives CDR1 SGHTA, CDR2 FQGNSA. V lost 4 bases and J lost 4, with 13 bases in between. The CDR3 contains 14 residues.

This chain joins TRBV5-1 and TRBJ1-1; TRBD1 matches at 8 bases. Unmatched junction bases numbered 4, after V lost 3 bases and J lost 3 bases. This CDR3 has 14 residues. The germline gives CDR1 SGHRS, CDR2 YFSETQ. This CDR3 is CASSSYRGDTEAFF. For the CDR3, the DNA is TGCGCCAGCAGCTCGTACAGGGGGGACACTGAAGCTTTCTTT.